Below are 15 T cell receptor beta chains sequenced from a single sample in a study of blood T cell repertoires in COVID-19. Assay: immunoSEQ multiplex PCR; the TCRdb copy retains only in-frame clones and omits some. Of 220,000 or so clones listed, approximately 78% are singletons. The sample consisted of peripheral blood. The receptors come from an elderly woman with COVID-19, enrolled during active disease.

The table lists this clone with a few counts. The chain links TRBV7-2 to TRBJ1-1; 10 bases align to TRBD1. From germline, CDR1 is SGHTA and CDR2 FQGNSA. The junction had 6 bases not matched to a gene; V was cut back by 5 bases and J by 6 bases. The CDR3 contains 14 residues. CDR3 protein: CASSLGQGEAEAFF. The CDR3 coding sequence is TGTGCCAGCAGCCTCGGACAGGGGGAGGCTGAAGCTTTCTTT.

The genes are TRBV12-5 and TRBJ2-3; 8 positions match TRBD2. Germline V gene lookup returns CDR1 LGHNT and CDR2 FRNRAP. Germline trimming cut 7 bases from V and 4 bases from J; bases unmatched to any gene: 10. The length of the CDR3 is 15 residues. CDR3 DNA sequence: TGTGCTAGTGTTATTAGCGGGAACCTAGCAGATACGCAGTATTTT. As protein: CASVISGNLADTQYF.

The chain couples TRBV28 to TRBJ2-7, with D maybe TRBD2 (5 bases). Trimming removed 2 bases from V and 2 bases from J, with 16 bases in between. CDR3 length equals 16 residues. Germline CDR1 MDHEN, CDR2 SYDVKM. DNA of the CDR3: TGTGCCAGCAGTTTACCCCGAGGACTGGAAGCCTACGAGCAGTACTTC. Protein sequence: CASSLPRGLEAYEQYF.

The chain has TRBV28 and TRBJ1-5, with unresolved D. The CDR3 covers 14 residues. Germline CDR1 MDHEN, CDR2 SYDVKM. V gave up 8 bases and J gave up 0 bases, with 11 bases separating them. CDR3 nucleotide sequence: TGTGCCAGCCGTACGGGGAATAGCAATCAGCCCCAGCATTTT. Its translation is CASRTGNSNQPQHF.

This clone turned up a few times. The chain combines TRBV7-3 with TRBJ2-3; 8 nucleotides line up with TRBD2. The germline V gene has CDR1 SGHTA and CDR2 FQGTGA. This CDR3 has 20 amino acids. Unmatched junction bases numbered 16, after V lost 1 base and J lost 1 base. The CDR3 here is CASSLNPRAGDLGRTDTQYF. In DNA, the CDR3 is TGTGCCAGCAGCTTAAATCCCAGAGCGGGGGATCTAGGTCGCACAGATACGCAGTATTTT.

The chain employs TRBV11-2 and TRBJ2-5; TRBD2 matches at 7 bases. Losses at the gene ends were 5 bases for V and 2 bases for J; bases not matched to a gene: 8. The CDR3 sequence is 15 residues long. The V gene's germline CDR1 is SGHAT and CDR2 FQNNGV. The CDR3 loop is CASSPYYGGQETQYF. CDR3 bases: TGTGCCAGCAGCCCCTACTACGGGGGGCAAGAGACCCAGTACTTC.

The rearrangement links TRBV5-1 to TRBJ2-5; possible D gene TRBD1, 5 bases. The germline gives CDR1 SGHRS, CDR2 YFSETQ. The CDR3 loop spans 14 amino acids. Trimming took off 2 bases at V and 2 bases at J, with 10 bases between the two ends. DNA of the CDR3: TGCGCCAGCAGCTTCGGACACAAACAAGAGACCCAGTACTTC. This translates into CASSFGHKQETQYF.

The chain uses TRBV10-3 and TRBJ1-1; 8 nucleotides match TRBD1. Germline CDR1 ENHRY, CDR2 SYGVKD. This CDR3 comprises 15 residues. V gave up 7 bases and J gave up 1 base; unmatched junction bases: 8. CDR3 DNA: TGTGCCATCACCGAATCAGGGGGCAGGAACACTGAAGCTTTCTTT. As protein: CAITESGGRNTEAFF.

The V gene is TRBV6-5, the J gene TRBJ2-3; D is unclear. The CDR3 extends over 13 amino acids. Trimming took off 2 bases at V and 2 bases at J, with 5 bases between the two ends. CDR1 is MNHEY and CDR2 is SVGAGI in the germline V gene. The CDR3 sequence is CASSYDSTDTQYF. DNA of the CDR3: TGTGCCAGCAGTTACGACTCCACAGATACGCAGTATTTT.

The chain combines TRBV2 with TRBJ2-5; D remains ambiguous. The V end was cut by 3 bases, the J end by 4 bases, with 6 bases between. From germline, CDR1 is SNHLY and CDR2 FYNNEI. The length of the CDR3 is 12 residues. In nucleotides, the CDR3 is TGTGCCAGCAGTGATCCGGTAGAGACCCAGTACTTC. Protein: CASSDPVETQYF.

This clone was recorded a few times. V and J are TRBV5-1 and TRBJ2-1, with 11 bases fitting TRBD1. The J segment lost 7 bases and the V segment lost 4 bases, leaving 7 bases of the junction unmatched. This CDR3 has 15 residues. In germline, CDR1 is SGHRS, CDR2 YFSETQ. The CDR3 spells CASSHGDRGWNEQFF. The CDR3 DNA reads as TGCGCCAGCAGCCATGGGGACAGGGGGTGGAATGAGCAGTTCTTC. The complete variable domain, with remaining parts taken from reference TRBV5-1 and TRBJ2-1, reads KAGVTQTPRYLIKTRGQQVTLSCSPISGHRSVSWYQQTPGQGLQFLFEYFSETQRNKGNFPGRFSGRQFSNSRSEMNVSTLELGDSALYLCASSHGDRGWNEQFFGPGTRLTVL.

A note on this clone: A read error may account for a junction end that differs from germline. The gene calls are TRBV7-7 and TRBJ2-5; 7 bases are a match to TRBD2. The CDR3 contains 15 residues. The germline V gene encodes CDR1 SSHAT and CDR2 FNYEAQ (reference sequence). This CDR3 reads CASSLGGPTQETQYF. The CDR3 coding sequence is TGTGCTAGCAGCTTGGGAGGGCCGACCCAAGAGACCCAGTACTTC.

The chain joins TRBV6-5 to TRBJ2-1; TRBD1 aligns across 9 bases. The CDR3 loop spans 14 amino acids. V was pared by 9 bases and J by 5 bases, with 8 bases of the junction left unmatched. Germline lookup yields CDR1 MNHEY and CDR2 SVGAGI. This CDR3 reads CASHRDRADNEQFF. DNA of the CDR3: TGTGCCAGTCACCGGGACAGGGCTGACAATGAGCAGTTCTTC.

CDR3 protein: CASSRGGSLETQYF. The CDR3 coding sequence is TGTGCCAGCAGCCGCGGTGGATCCTTGGAGACCCAGTACTTC. The V and J genes are TRBV7-2 and TRBJ2-5; D call uncertain. Trimming stripped 5 bases from V and 5 bases from J, with 15 bases between. This CDR3 contains 14 residues. Germline loops: CDR1 SGHTA, CDR2 FQGNSA.

The CDR3 DNA follows: TGTGCCAGCAGACCTGGACAGGTAGGGACTGAAGCTTTCTTT. It codes for CASRPGQVGTEAFF. V is TRBV28 and J is TRBJ1-1; 7 bases are shared with TRBD1. Germline V gives CDR1 MDHEN, CDR2 SYDVKM. V lost 6 bases, J lost 5 bases, and 9 bases stayed unmatched. The CDR3 is made up of 14 amino acids.